The present TCR beta chain was sequenced within a study of blood T cell repertoires in COVID-19. Study information: Material from acute and convalescent COVID-19 was sourced from the United States, Italy and Spain.

Per the study methods: It was from reference gene primer amplification that nucleated cell counts were estimated. Profiling relied on immunoSEQ multiplex PCR, and the TCRdb table lists in-frame clones only, not all of them. V and J calls and clone size follow that table, whereas D and trimming were derived from the DNA. The sample lists 400,000 to 500,000 clones, 70% to 90% seen once, with 1.5% to 2% in the top ten. The age range of participants was about 18 to 95 years, with residence in more than 20 US areas. In Cohort 3, a recovered donor had either two negative PCRs, clearance, or symptom resolution. The sequencing sample was made of PBMCs or T cells enriched from blood (not recorded which). This clonotype originated in a woman between 35 and 50 years old who had recovered from COVID-19.

The CDR3 region is CASSGLLDSVYSYEQYF. CDR3 nucleotides: TGTGCCAGCAGTGGACTATTGGACAGCGTTTACTCCTACGAGCAGTACTTC. This rearrangement joins TRBV6-1 to TRBJ2-7; D is possibly TRBD1 (6 bases). Germline loops: CDR1 MNHNS, CDR2 SASEGT. V dropped 4 bases and J dropped 0 bases, with 19 bases sitting between them. This CDR3 is built from 17 residues.